This TCR beta chain emerged from a study of blood T cell repertoires in COVID-19 (TCRdb year 2020). Context from the whole study: Samples covering the acute and convalescent phases of COVID-19 were provided by collaborators in the United States, Italy and Spain. Sample metadata almost always included a de-identified subject ID, COVID-19 status, age in years and sex. The samples were drawn from the first 160 participants of the ongoing ImmuneRACE study and from 1,200 or so subjects provided by 6 global collaborators. The material from the prospective study consisted of cDNA or gDNA derived from T cells, B-cell-depleted T cells, or PBMCs. The repertoires were released in a freely available public database meant as a resource for research on the immune response to SARS-CoV-2. HLA class I and class II types, where available, came from metadata supplied by the sample provider rather than from assay-based typing. The dataset comprised deeply sampled blood TCRbeta repertoires from subjects exposed to, actively infected with, or recovered from COVID-19. Overall study outcomes, separate from this receptor: How much clinical and demographic metadata was included differed by source and by participant, and the metadata was provided uncurated.

CDR1 and CDR2, per the germline V gene, are KGHDR and SFDVKD. From the cysteine up to the phenylalanine, the CDR3 has a length of 11 residues. The read is trimmed to its CDR3 DNA, 33 bases read in frame from base 1. Trimming removed 7 bases from V and 7 bases from J, leaving 8 bases between the germline ends. TCRbeta CDR3 regions were amplified from genomic DNA by means of the immunoSEQ Assay, a bias-controlled multiplex PCR. Processing in the source paper ran as follows. The number of nucleated cells in each sample was estimated by amplification of reference gene primers within the assay. To quantify the absolute abundance of each unique TCRbeta CDR3 rearrangement, sequence reads were collapsed and filtered. For each sample, productive Simpson clonality was calculated by taking the square root of Simpson's diversity index across productive rearrangements. TCRdb took this table from immuneACCESS and kept in-frame rearrangements with V and J called. Such tables lack part of the clones; where checked against another copy, unresolved V genes explain under half of the gap, and the rest is unexplained. For V, J and clone size, that table is used; D and trimming come from the DNA. Counted in this sample were just over 200,000 clones; less than 85% of them appeared once. The top ten clones comprise around 5.1% of the sample.

Collaborating institutions collected whole blood in K2EDTA tubes following their own protocols. Collaborator samples were shipped for TCRbeta analysis as frozen whole blood, isolated PBMCs, or DNA extracted from either sample type. In regard to this clone: Its antigen is unknown. Within one base of it there is no much larger clone, and no base qualities were kept.

The sequenced sample consisted of peripheral blood. The receptor was isolated from a woman in her seventies with acute or convalescent COVID-19. This receptor chain uses TRBV24-1 and TRBJ2-3; matching of 5 bases hints at TRBD2 as the D gene. The DNA reads as follows: TGTGCCACCAGGGACGGGAATACGCAGTATTTT. Its protein product is CATRDGNTQYF.